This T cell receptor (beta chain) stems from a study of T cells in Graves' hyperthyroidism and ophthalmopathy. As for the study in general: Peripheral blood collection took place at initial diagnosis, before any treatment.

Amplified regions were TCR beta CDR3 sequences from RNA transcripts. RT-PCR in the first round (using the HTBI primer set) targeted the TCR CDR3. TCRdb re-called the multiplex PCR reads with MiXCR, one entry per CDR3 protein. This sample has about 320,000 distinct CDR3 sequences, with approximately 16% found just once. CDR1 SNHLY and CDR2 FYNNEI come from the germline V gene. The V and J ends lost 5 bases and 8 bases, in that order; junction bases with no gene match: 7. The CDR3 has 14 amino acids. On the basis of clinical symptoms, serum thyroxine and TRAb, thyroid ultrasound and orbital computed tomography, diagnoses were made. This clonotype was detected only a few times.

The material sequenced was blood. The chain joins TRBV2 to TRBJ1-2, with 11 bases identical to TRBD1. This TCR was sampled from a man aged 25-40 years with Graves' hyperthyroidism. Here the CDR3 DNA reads TGTGCCAGCAGTTTCGCGGGACAGGGGGGCGGCTACACCTTC. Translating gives CASSFAGQGGGYTF.